The text below deals with one TCR beta chain. Its specificity is not known. The data stem from a study of siplizumab effects on memory and regulatory T cells. Study results and caveats: Roughly 80-97% of proliferating CD4+ or CD8+ clones lacked an assignable naive or memory phenotype. Naive T cells apparently outstripped memory cells in diversity and seemed major alloresponse contributors.

The table came from immunoSEQ multiplex PCR; TCRdb's copy has only in-frame clones and leaves some out. The repertoire holds more than 85,000 clones, approximately 90% seen once, with 1.1% in the top ten. V lost 8 bases and J lost 3; bases outside the gene matches: 13. The CDR3 has 14 residues. Germline V gene data show CDR1 as GTSNPN and CDR2 as SVGIG (reference sequence). This sequence joins TRBV30 and TRBJ2-7; 7 nucleotides align to TRBD2. The sequenced sample was CD4+ T cells sorted from blood. The sequence was collected from a human donor in good health. The CDR3 sequence: CAQKGMGGDYEQYF. DNA of the CDR3: TGTGCCCAAAAGGGGATGGGAGGGGACTACGAGCAGTACTTC.